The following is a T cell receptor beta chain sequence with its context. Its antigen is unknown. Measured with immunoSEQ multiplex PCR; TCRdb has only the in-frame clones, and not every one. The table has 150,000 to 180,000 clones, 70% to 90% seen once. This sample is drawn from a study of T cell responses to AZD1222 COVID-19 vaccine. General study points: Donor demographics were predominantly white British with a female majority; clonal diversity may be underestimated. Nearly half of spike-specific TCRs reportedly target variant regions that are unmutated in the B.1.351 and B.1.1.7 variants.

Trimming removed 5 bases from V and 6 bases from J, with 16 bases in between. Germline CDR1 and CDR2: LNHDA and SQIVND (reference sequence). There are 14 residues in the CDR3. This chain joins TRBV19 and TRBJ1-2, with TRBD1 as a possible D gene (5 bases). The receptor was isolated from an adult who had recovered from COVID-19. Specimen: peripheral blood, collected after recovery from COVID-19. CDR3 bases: TGTGCCAGTAGTCCCGGAGCGGGGGTCCATGGCTACACCTTC. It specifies CASSPGAGVHGYTF. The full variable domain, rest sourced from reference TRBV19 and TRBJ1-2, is DGGITQSPKYLFRKEGQNVTLSCEQNLNHDAMYWYRQDPGQGLRLIYYSQIVNDFQKGDIAEGYSVSREKKESFPLTVTSAQKNPTAFYLCASSPGAGVHGYTFGSGTRLTVV.